This T cell receptor (beta chain) appears in the sequencing data of a study of a mutant IDH1 vaccine in newly diagnosed glioma. For the study at large: Therapy received beforehand was radiotherapy, temozolomide, or both, with most patients given both.

Repertoires were generated with immunoSEQ multiplex PCR, while TCRdb's copy carries only in-frame clones and drops some. Here the sample spans about 48,000 clones, approximately 79% being singletons. For this clone: Antigen: not known.

As for time point: week 35, safety follow-up. Topical imiquimod was applied with each vaccine dose, which held 300 ug of mutant IDH1 20-mer peptide. Germline-derived CDR1 and CDR2 are KGHSH and LQKENI. J was trimmed by 1 base and V by 2 bases; bases with no gene match: 0. There are 14 residues in the CDR3. The chain joins TRBV18 to TRBJ1-1; TRBD1 matches at 8 bases. The source material was PBMCs, sampled from a glioma patient whose treatment included an IDH1 peptide vaccine. The source is a man between 40 and 49 years old with glioma. DNA of the CDR3: TGTGCCAGCTCACCAGGGACAGGGAACACTGAAGCTTTCTTT. Encoded protein: CASSPGTGNTEAFF. Drawing the rest from reference TRBV18 and TRBJ1-1, the complete variable domain is NAGVMQNPRHLVRRRGQEARLRCSPMKGHSHVYWYRQLPEEGLKFMVYLQKENIIDESGMPKERFSAEFPKEGPSILRIQQVVRGDSAAYFCASSPGTGNTEAFFGQGTRLTVV.